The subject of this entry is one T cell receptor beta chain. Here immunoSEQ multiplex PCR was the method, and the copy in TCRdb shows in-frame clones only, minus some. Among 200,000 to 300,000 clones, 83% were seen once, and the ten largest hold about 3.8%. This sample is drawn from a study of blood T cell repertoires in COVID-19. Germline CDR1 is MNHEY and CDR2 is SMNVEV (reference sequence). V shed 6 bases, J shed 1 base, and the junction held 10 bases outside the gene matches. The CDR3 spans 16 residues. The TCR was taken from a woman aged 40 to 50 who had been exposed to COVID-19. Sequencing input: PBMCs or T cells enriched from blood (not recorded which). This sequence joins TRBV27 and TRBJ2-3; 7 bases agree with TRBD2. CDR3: CASSLGPGGGTDTQYF. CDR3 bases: TGTGCCAGCAGCCTCGGTCCGGGGGGAGGCACAGATACGCAGTATTTT.